A single sample is the source of the 19 T cell receptor beta chains below, sequenced in a study of T cells expressing NK-cell markers. From its re-call of the 5' RACE reads, TCRdb lists each CDR3 protein once, without DNA. Reported are about 380,000 distinct CDR3 sequences; the ten largest clones contain roughly 5.4%. Sequenced input: blood T cells: a sorted CD56 or NKG2C T cell subset, CD4+ or CD8+ T cells, or bulk PBMC T cells (not recorded which). These receptor sequences come from a man aged 18-75 years in good health.

The genes are TRBV7-9 and TRBJ2-1; lacking DNA, the TRBD1 call made by TCRdb goes unchecked. Germline V lookup: CDR1 SEHNR, CDR2 FQNEAQ (reference sequence). The CDR3 has 15 residues. CDR3: CASSWAGTSYNEQFF.

CDR3 sequence reads: CASSPRVGISYEQYF. The chain recombines TRBV19 with TRBJ2-7; TCRdb selects TRBD1, and the lack of DNA leaves this call unchecked. This CDR3 spans 15 amino acids. Germline V lookup: CDR1 LNHDA, CDR2 SQIVND (reference sequence).

The genes are TRBV3-1 and TRBJ2-4; TCRdb proposes TRBD1, but this gene call is untestable without DNA. Germline V gene sequence: CDR1 LGHDT, CDR2 YNNKEL (reference sequence). The CDR3 runs to 16 residues. CDR3 sequence reads: CASSRGNPSAKNIQYF.

This sequence joins TRBV9 and TRBJ1-2. The CDR3 consists of 14 residues. The V gene's germline CDR1 is SGDLS and CDR2 YYNGEE. The CDR3 reads CASSVTQYDYGYTF.

The chain uses TRBV5-1 and TRBJ2-5; the TRBD1 assignment by TCRdb is unverifiable without DNA. Germline V CDR1 and CDR2: SGHRS, YFSETQ. The CDR3 length is 15 residues. The CDR3 sequence: CASSGGLPGRETQYF.

This CDR3 is CASSRLSGVQPQHF. J is TRBJ1-5 and V is TRBV12-3 or TRBV12-4. The CDR3 has 14 amino acids.

V and J are TRBV4-1 and TRBJ2-7. Germline CDR1 MGHRA, CDR2 YSYEKL. The CDR3 runs 16 residues. The CDR3 loop reads CASSQVQFFGSAEQYF.

The chain uses TRBV5-4 and TRBJ2-1. The CDR3 runs to 16 residues. Germline lookup yields CDR1 SGHNT and CDR2 YYREEE (reference sequence). The CDR3 loop reads CASSSGLAGFVGEQFF.

V is TRBV6-5 and J is TRBJ1-2; TCRdb's assignment of TRBD1 cannot be checked, as there is no DNA. The CDR3 spans 13 residues. The germline CDR1 and CDR2 sequences are MNHEY and SVGAGI. The CDR3: CASSYEGVEGYTF.

CDR3: CASSWAGGIASPLHF. The chain combines TRBV5-4 with TRBJ1-6; the TCRdb call, TRBD1, lacks DNA for checking. The CDR3 consists of 15 residues. Germline V gives CDR1 SGHNT, CDR2 YYREEE (reference sequence).

The V and J genes are TRBV7-9 and TRBJ1-2; TCRdb selects TRBD1, and the lack of DNA leaves this call unchecked. CDR1 SEHNR and CDR2 FQNEAQ come from the germline V gene (reference sequence). The length of the CDR3 is 15 residues. This chain's CDR3 is CASTTGTLGTYGYTF.

The V and J genes are TRBV11-2 and TRBJ2-4; TCRdb's D call of TRBD1 is untestable without DNA. Per the germline V gene, CDR1 is SGHAT and CDR2 is FQNNGV. The CDR3 covers 19 residues. The chain's CDR3 is CASSLRGSSPNIAKNIQYF.

V is TRBV3-1 and J is TRBJ1-3; with no DNA, the TCRdb D assignment of TRBD1 cannot be verified. CDR1 and CDR2 from the germline V gene are LGHDT and YNNKEL (reference sequence). The CDR3 is 14 residues long. CDR3 in amino acids: CASTDRGSGNTIYF. Full variable domain (outside the CDR3, taken from reference TRBV3-1 and TRBJ1-3): DTAVSQTPKYLVTQMGNDKSIKCEQNLGHDTMYWYKQDSKKFLKIMFSYNNKELIINETVPNRFSPKSPDKAHLNLHINSLELGDSAVYFCASTDRGSGNTIYFGEGSWLTVV.

V usage is TRBV11-2 and J usage is TRBJ2-5; TCRdb's D call, TRBD2, is unchecked because there is no DNA. Germline V gives CDR1 SGHAT, CDR2 FQNNGV. The CDR3 spans 19 residues. The CDR3 spells CASSYGVASTSLIRETQYF.

This chain connects TRBV5-1 to TRBJ2-7; TCRdb's D gene call, TRBD2, goes unchecked for lack of DNA. Per the germline V gene, CDR1 is SGHRS and CDR2 is YFSETQ. This CDR3 is built from 15 residues. CDR3: CASSLASDYLYEQYF.

The J gene is TRBJ2-1, the V gene TRBV7-9; the D gene TCRdb calls, TRBD1, cannot be checked with no DNA. This CDR3 has 15 amino acids. Per the germline V gene, CDR1 is SEHNR and CDR2 is FQNEAQ (reference sequence). This CDR3 reads CASRSHGGAGNEQFF.

The chain recombines TRBV7-6 with TRBJ2-1; the D call of TRBD1 rests on TCRdb alone, since no DNA is present to check it. The CDR3 totals 20 residues. The germline V gene has CDR1 SGHVS and CDR2 FNYEAQ. Here the CDR3 reads CASSPSKGRTYVRPYNEQFF.

This chain uses TRBV5-1 with TRBJ2-3; TCRdb picks TRBD1, but there is no DNA to check that call. The CDR3 consists of 16 residues. The V gene's germline CDR1 is SGHRS and CDR2 YFSETQ. CDR3 residues: CASTPAGRGGTDTQYF.

This rearrangement joins TRBV28 to TRBJ1-5; TCRdb calls TRBD1, which cannot be checked without DNA. In germline, CDR1 is MDHEN, CDR2 SYDVKM. The CDR3 sequence is 15 residues long. Here the CDR3 reads CASSSDRDLGRPQHF.